Below, 15 T cell receptor beta chains from the same sample are listed, as sequenced in a study of T cell responses to AZD1222 COVID-19 vaccine. The protocol was immunoSEQ multiplex PCR, while the TCRdb copy is restricted to in-frame clones and leaves out a portion. The top ten clones hold roughly 2.8% of a sample with about 97,000 clones, approximately 90% of them seen once. This sample comprised peripheral blood, obtained on day 0 of AZD1222 vaccination. The receptors were gathered from an adult in good health.

The V and J genes are TRBV9 and TRBJ1-6; D unresolved. In germline, CDR1 is SGDLS, CDR2 YYNGEE. V lost 1 base, J lost 7 bases, and 9 bases lay in between. There are 14 residues in the CDR3. The CDR3 spells CASSVTAQNSPLHF. CDR3 coding DNA: TGTGCCAGCAGCGTAACGGCCCAAAATTCACCCCTCCACTTT.

The chain is built from TRBV27 and TRBJ1-4; D is unresolved. V lost 2 bases, J lost 5 bases, and 12 bases lay in between. The CDR3 has 15 amino acids. Germline CDR1 is MNHEY and CDR2 is SMNVEV (reference sequence). The CDR3 here is CASSLVAMENEKLFF. As DNA, the CDR3 is TGTGCCAGCAGTTTAGTTGCAATGGAGAATGAAAAACTGTTTTTT.

V usage is TRBV28 and J usage is TRBJ2-5; 7 positions agree with TRBD1. The CDR3 spans 16 residues. CDR1 and CDR2 from the germline V gene are MDHEN and SYDVKM. J was trimmed by 2 bases and V by 5 bases; bases with no gene match: 11. The CDR3 here is CASSLRTGGFQETQYF. CDR3 bases: TGTGCCAGCAGTCTCCGGACAGGCGGGTTTCAAGAGACCCAGTACTTC.

The chain combines TRBV7-9 with TRBJ1-2; D may be TRBD1 (5 bases). V was trimmed by 1 base and J by 2 bases, leaving 11 bases between them. This CDR3 is built from 15 residues. Germline CDR1 SEHNR, CDR2 FQNEAQ (reference sequence). The DNA for the CDR3 is TGTGCCAGCAGCTTAGTTTTCGCAGGGAACTATGGCTACACCTTC. Amino acids: CASSLVFAGNYGYTF.

The rearrangement uses TRBV10-3 and TRBJ1-2, with D possibly being TRBD1 (5 bases). This CDR3 spans 12 amino acids. The V gene lost 0 bases and the J gene lost 7 bases, with 6 bases spanning the gap. Germline V gene sequence: CDR1 ENHRY, CDR2 SYGVKD. CDR3 coding DNA: TGTGCCATCAGTGAGTCGGGGGTTGGCTACACCTTC. Its translation: CAISESGVGYTF.

The V and J genes are TRBV23-1 and TRBJ2-7, with D maybe TRBD2 (5 bases). TRBV23-1 is an ORF, with its function uncertain. The CDR3 sequence is 18 residues long. Trimming cost V 0 bases and J 0 bases, with 18 bases left between them. The CDR3: CASSQSLAAGRPSYEQYF. The CDR3 DNA is TGCGCCAGCAGTCAATCTTTGGCGGCGGGCAGACCCTCCTACGAGCAGTACTTC.

This clone was found once. The chain uses TRBV29-1 and TRBJ1-2; the match to TRBD1 covers 8 bases. The CDR3 is made up of 14 amino acids. CDR1 and CDR2 (germline): SQVTM, ANQGSEA. The junction had 12 bases not matched to a gene; V was cut back by 3 bases and J by 9 bases. CDR3 sequence: CSVDKGTRDRSYTF. In DNA form, the CDR3 reads TGCAGCGTTGACAAGGGAACACGGGACAGGAGCTACACCTTC.

The chain couples TRBV5-1 to TRBJ1-5; D unclear. V was clipped by 0 bases and J by 4 bases, with 11 bases between them. This CDR3 contains 15 residues. Germline CDR1 reads SGHRS; CDR2 reads YFSETQ. The CDR3 sequence is CASSLAPSTNQPQHF. In nucleotides, the CDR3 is TGCGCCAGCAGCTTGGCTCCCAGTACTAATCAGCCCCAGCATTTT.

V and J are TRBV15 and TRBJ1-1, with D perhaps TRBD1 (6 bases). CDR3 length: 12 amino acids. Per germline, CDR1 LNHNV and CDR2 YYDKDF (reference sequence). Trimming took off 5 bases at V and 5 bases at J, with 9 bases between the two ends. This chain's CDR3 is CATSAQGTEAFF. The DNA for the CDR3 is TGTGCCACCAGCGCCCAGGGGACTGAAGCTTTCTTT.

The chain recombines TRBV9 with TRBJ2-7, with D unclear. The V and J ends lost 4 bases and 4 bases respectively, with 18 bases between them. The germline V gene has CDR1 SGDLS and CDR2 YYNGEE. This CDR3 has 15 amino acids. CDR3 DNA: TGTGCCAGCAGCCCACCGGATGCCTTGGGTTACGAGCAGTACTTC. Protein sequence: CASSPPDALGYEQYF.

The chain has TRBV2 and TRBJ2-3, with TRBD2 as a possible D gene (5 bases). V was pared by 4 bases and J by 0 bases, with 17 bases between. This CDR3 has 17 residues. The germline CDR1 and CDR2 sequences are SNHLY and FYNNEI. CDR3 in DNA: TGTGCCAGCAGTGGAAATTTCCGGGGTGCTAGCACAGATACGCAGTATTTT. It yields the protein CASSGNFRGASTDTQYF.

This chain uses TRBV5-1 with TRBJ1-2; D is unclear. V shed 2 bases and J shed 0 bases, with 8 bases lying between them. The length of the CDR3 is 14 residues. Germline V gene data show CDR1 as SGHRS and CDR2 as YFSETQ. The CDR3 here is CASSFESANYGYTF. The CDR3 nucleotides are TGCGCCAGCAGCTTTGAATCGGCTAACTATGGCTACACCTTC.

The V gene is TRBV5-1, the J gene TRBJ1-4; a possible D gene is TRBD1 (6 bases). The CDR3 totals 13 residues. Germline V gene lookup returns CDR1 SGHRS and CDR2 YFSETQ. V gave up 5 bases and J gave up 3 bases, with 8 bases separating them. The DNA for the CDR3 is TGCGCCAGCAGTGCAGGGGCTAATGAAAAACTGTTTTTT. It encodes CASSAGANEKLFF.

The chain couples TRBV29-1 to TRBJ2-5; no clear D. The CDR3 has 13 residues. Trimming removed 2 bases from V and 10 bases from J, with 17 bases in between. Germline V CDR1 and CDR2: SQVTM, ANQGSEA. The CDR3, as DNA: TGCAGCGTTGAAAAGACAAATGGAATCGGCCAGTACTTC. Amino acids: CSVEKTNGIGQYF.

CDR3 amino acids: CASSPPTSGGDQETQYF. The CDR3 nucleotides are TGTGCCAGCAGCCCCCCGACTAGCGGGGGTGACCAAGAGACCCAGTACTTC. This chain joins TRBV21-1 and TRBJ2-5; whether TRBD2, the table's D call, matches the DNA was not checked. TRBV21-1 represents a pseudogene. The length of the CDR3 is 17 residues.